This T cell receptor beta chain was recovered during a study of T cell responses to AZD1222 COVID-19 vaccine. Regarding the study as a whole: Two doses of AZD1222 preceded a rise in Spike-specific TCR breadth and depth. Every sample of the repertoires postdated the peak T cell response. Reportedly, nearly half of unique spike TCRs recognized epitopes outside B.1.351/B.1.1.7 mutations.

A remark on this clone: Its specificity is not known.

Repertoires were generated with immunoSEQ multiplex PCR, while TCRdb's copy carries only in-frame clones and drops some. The sample carries just over 60,000 clones, 76% recorded once. Germline assignment: CDR1 MNHNS and CDR2 SASEGT. The V end lost 7 bases, the J end lost 6 bases, and 15 bases lay between the germline ends. The length of the CDR3 is 13 residues. The receptor comes from an adult in good health. The input for sequencing was peripheral blood, taken on day 0 of AZD1222 vaccination. This chain uses TRBV6-1 with TRBJ1-1; tentative D call: TRBD1 (5 bases). CDR3 in amino acids: CASTKGAFAEAFF. In DNA form, the CDR3 reads TGTGCCAGCACAAAAGGGGCCTTTGCTGAAGCTTTCTTT.